Shown below are 12 T cell receptor beta chains from a single sample sequenced in a study of shared clonotypes between healthy human individuals. The protocol was immunoSEQ multiplex PCR, while the TCRdb copy is restricted to in-frame clones and leaves out a portion. The sample has some 700,000 clones, about 90% seen once. Material: memory CD8+ T cells from PBMCs. The sample's subset: CD45RO+ cells pooled with CCR7-negative TemRA cells. The receptors shown here come from a young man in good health. Some clones in this sample may be carry-over from other donors' samples.

The chain carries TRBV5-1 and TRBJ2-7; D might be TRBD2 (8 bases). Trimming stripped 4 bases from V and 8 bases from J, with 16 bases between. CDR3 length: 13 residues. In germline, CDR1 is SGHRS, CDR2 YFSETQ. The CDR3 bases are TGCGCCAGCAGCACTCGGGAGGGGGCAAAGCAGTACTTC. It translates to CASSTREGAKQYF.

The V and J genes are TRBV7-9 and TRBJ2-2; D unresolved. CDR3 length: 16 amino acids. V was clipped by 3 bases and J by 3 bases, with 14 bases between them. In germline, CDR1 is SEHNR, CDR2 FQNEAQ (reference sequence). CDR3 nucleotide sequence: TGTGCCAGCAGCTTCTTAGTCCAAGCCCACACCGGGGAGCTGTTTTTT. Protein product: CASSFLVQAHTGELFF.

The chain is built from TRBV6-4 and TRBJ2-2; the match to TRBD1 covers 7 bases. There are 14 residues in the CDR3. Germline V lookup: CDR1 MRHNA, CDR2 SNTAGT. V trimming: 0 bases; J trimming: 6 bases; junction bases outside the gene matches: 1. The CDR3 sequence is CASSDSTGPGELFF. DNA of the CDR3: TGTGCCAGCAGTGACTCGACAGGGCCCGGGGAGCTGTTTTTT.

The CDR3 nucleotides read TGTGCCAGCAGCTCCCAAAGTAAACAGGGGGGTTACAATGAGCAGTTCTTC. Its protein is CASSSQSKQGGYNEQFF. The genes are TRBV7-8 and TRBJ2-1; 8 bases fit TRBD1. From germline, CDR1 is SGHVS and CDR2 FQNEAQ. The junction had 12 bases not matched to a gene; V was cut back by 4 bases and J by 4 bases. This CDR3 contains 17 residues.

Comments on this clone: Additional DNA sequences in this sample encode the identical CDR3. The chain is built from TRBV14 and TRBJ2-7; unclear D gene. This CDR3 spans 16 amino acids. Trimming shortened V by 0 bases and J by 0 bases, and 12 bases separated the two germline ends. Germline-derived CDR1 and CDR2 are SGHDN and FVKESK. The DNA of the CDR3 is TGTGCCAGCAGCCAAGAGGGCCAGGCCAGCTCCTACGAGCAGTACTTC. It encodes CASSQEGQASSYEQYF. The entire variable domain, with the rest obtained from reference TRBV14 and TRBJ2-7, is as follows: EAGVTQFPSHSVIEKGQTVTLRCDPISGHDNLYWYRRVMGKEIKFLLHFVKESKQDESGMPNNRFLAERTGGTYSTLKVQPAELEDSGVYFCASSQEGQASSYEQYFGPGTRLTVT.

The chain combines TRBV28 with TRBJ2-3; 9 bases fit TRBD1. The CDR3 totals 15 residues. Germline lookup yields CDR1 MDHEN and CDR2 SYDVKM. Trimming at V came to 6 bases and at J to 5 bases, leaving 9 bases not matched to a gene. The CDR3 reads CASSLYRGLGDTQYF. For the CDR3, the DNA is TGTGCCAGCAGCCTTTACAGGGGGCTGGGAGATACGCAGTATTTT.

This clone was seen only once. V gene TRBV7-9 combines with J gene TRBJ2-7, with D maybe TRBD2 (6 bases). The CDR3 is made up of 13 amino acids. V was pared by 1 base and J by 3 bases, with 7 bases between. CDR1 is SEHNR and CDR2 is FQNEAQ in the germline V gene (reference sequence). The CDR3 nucleotides are TGTGCCAGCAGCTTAGGGGGGGTCTACGAGCAGTACTTC. It specifies CASSLGGVYEQYF.

This clone showed up just once. The chain recombines TRBV7-8 with TRBJ2-7; 8 bases match TRBD2. CDR1 and CDR2 from the germline V gene are SGHVS and FQNEAQ. The CDR3 spans 18 residues. J was trimmed by 6 bases and V by 0 bases; bases with no gene match: 16. Here the CDR3 DNA reads TGTGCCAGCAGCTTAGCGGATAAACTAGCGGCAAAGAAGGGCGAGCAGTACTTC. It is translated as CASSLADKLAAKKGEQYF.

V is TRBV4-3 and J is TRBJ2-7, with 8 bases identical to TRBD2. The CDR3 is 16 amino acids. Looked up from germline, CDR1 is LGHNA and CDR2 is YSLEER. Germline trimming cut 1 base from V and 0 bases from J; bases unmatched to any gene: 5. Here the CDR3 reads CASSQVSGASSYEQYF. The DNA of the CDR3 is TGCGCCAGCAGCCAAGTTAGCGGGGCCAGCTCCTACGAGCAGTACTTC.

The chain couples TRBV6-5 to TRBJ2-1, with 8 positions matching TRBD1. This CDR3 has 15 residues. From germline, CDR1 is MNHEY and CDR2 SVGAGI. J was trimmed by 9 bases and V by 8 bases; bases with no gene match: 15. The CDR3 DNA reads as TGTGCCAGCGGCGTCTGGACAGGGCTGGGAGGTGAGCAGTTCTTC. This translates into CASGVWTGLGGEQFF.

The rearrangement joins TRBV18 to TRBJ2-1; 11 nucleotides line up with TRBD1. CDR3 size: 14 residues. With V trimmed by 8 bases and J by 2 bases, 2 bases remained unmatched. CDR1 and CDR2 (germline): KGHSH, LQKENI. CDR3 nucleotides: TGTGCCAGCCGGACAGGGGGCCCCTACAATGAGCAGTTCTTC. This gives the protein CASRTGGPYNEQFF.

This chain connects TRBV7-9 to TRBJ2-1; the D is unclear. This CDR3 has 14 residues. CDR1 is SEHNR and CDR2 is FQNEAQ in the germline V gene (reference sequence). Deletions cut 2 bases from V and 10 bases from J, with 15 bases between. The CDR3 region is CASSLFSTSNEQFF. The CDR3 bases are TGTGCCAGCAGCTTATTCTCCACTTCAAACGAGCAGTTCTTC.